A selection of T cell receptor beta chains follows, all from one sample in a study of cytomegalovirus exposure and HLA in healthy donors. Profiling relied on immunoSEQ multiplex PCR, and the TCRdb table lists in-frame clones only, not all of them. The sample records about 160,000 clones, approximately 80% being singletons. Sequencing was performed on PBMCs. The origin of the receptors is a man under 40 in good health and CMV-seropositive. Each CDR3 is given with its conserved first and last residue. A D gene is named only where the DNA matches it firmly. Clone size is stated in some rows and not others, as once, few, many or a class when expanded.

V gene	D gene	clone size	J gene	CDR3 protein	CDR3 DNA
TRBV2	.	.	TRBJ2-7	CASSGDSTYEQYF	TGTGCCAGCAGTGGTGACAGTACCTACGAGCAGTACTTC
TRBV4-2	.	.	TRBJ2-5	CASSHHRVRETQYF	TGTGCCAGCAGCCACCACAGGGTACGAGAGACCCAGTACTTC
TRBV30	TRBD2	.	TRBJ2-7	CAWSIAGGVYEQYF	TGTGCCTGGAGTATAGCGGGAGGGGTTTACGAGCAGTACTTC
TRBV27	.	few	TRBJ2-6	CASSRQGLGAGANVLTF	TGTGCCAGCAGTCGACAGGGACTCGGGGCTGGGGCCAACGTCCTGACTTTC
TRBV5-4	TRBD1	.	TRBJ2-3	CASSLDRGWTDTQYF	TGTGCCAGCAGCTTGGACAGGGGGTGGACAGATACGCAGTATTTT
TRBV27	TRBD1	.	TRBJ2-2	CASSIPGQGLGGELFF	TGTGCCAGCAGTATACCGGGACAGGGGCTCGGCGGGGAGCTGTTTTTT
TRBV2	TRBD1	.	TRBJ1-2	CASSEPDRGNGYTF	TGTGCCAGCAGTGAACCTGACAGGGGTAATGGCTACACCTTC
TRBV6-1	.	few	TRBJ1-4	CASSENSVGEKLFF	TGTGCCAGCAGTGAAAATTCGGTCGGGGAAAAACTGTTTTTT
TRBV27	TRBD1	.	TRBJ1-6	CASRQGAFNSPLHF	TGTGCCAGCAGACAGGGGGCCTTTAATTCACCCCTCCACTTT
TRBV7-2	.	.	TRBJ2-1	CASSLDSRNMYEQFF	TGTGCCAGCAGCTTAGACAGTCGTAATATGTATGAGCAGTTCTTC
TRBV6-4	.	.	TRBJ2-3	CASSVQSLSDTQYF	TGTGCCAGCAGTGTTCAGTCCTTATCAGATACGCAGTATTTT
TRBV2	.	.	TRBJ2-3	CASKPSSTDTQYF	TGTGCCAGCAAGCCCTCGAGCACAGATACGCAGTATTTT
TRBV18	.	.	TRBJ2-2	CASSRENTGELFF	TGTGCCAGCTCACGAGAGAACACCGGGGAGCTGTTTTTT
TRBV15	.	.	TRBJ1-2	CATSRDLTDGYTF	TGTGCCACCAGCAGAGATTTAACGGATGGCTACACCTTC
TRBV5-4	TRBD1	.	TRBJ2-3	CASSRGQGSTDTQYF	TGTGCCAGCAGCCGGGGACAGGGGAGCACAGATACGCAGTATTTT
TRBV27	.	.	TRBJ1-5	CASSLFGGNNQPQHF	TGTGCCAGCAGTTTATTCGGGGGAAACAATCAGCCCCAGCATTTT